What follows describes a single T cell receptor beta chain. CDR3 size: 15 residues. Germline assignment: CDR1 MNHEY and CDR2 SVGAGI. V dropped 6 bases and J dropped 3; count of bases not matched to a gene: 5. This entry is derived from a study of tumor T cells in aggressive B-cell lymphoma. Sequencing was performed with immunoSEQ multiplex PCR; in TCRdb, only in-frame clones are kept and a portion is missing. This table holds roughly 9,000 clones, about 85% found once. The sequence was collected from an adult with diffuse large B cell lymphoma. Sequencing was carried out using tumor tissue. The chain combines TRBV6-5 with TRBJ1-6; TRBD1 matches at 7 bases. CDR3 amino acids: CASSSGTVYNSPLHF. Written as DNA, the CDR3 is TGTGCCAGCAGCTCCGGGACAGTCTATAATTCACCCCTCCACTTT.